Shown below are 8 T cell receptor beta chains from a single sample sequenced in a study of spatial heterogeneity in lung cancer. Time point of the sample: sample taken at primary tumor resection. In each case, whole RNA from tumor, nontumor lung or frozen PBMC was sequenced unsorted. In TCRdb, the 5' RACE reads were re-called with MiXCR into one record per CDR3 protein. The sample contains some 44,000 distinct CDR3 sequences, around 15% of which appear only once. Sequences were derived from PBMCs, sampled at surgery. These receptors all come from a male donor with early-stage non-small cell lung cancer.

V is TRBV6-5 and J is TRBJ1-2, with D possibly being TRBD1 (6 bases). The CDR3 sequence is 13 residues long. Germline values: CDR1 MNHEY, CDR2 SVGAGI. The V end was cut by 6 bases, the J end by 5 bases, with 13 bases between. CDR3 protein: CASSYRDGYGYTF. CDR3 sequence (DNA): TGTGCCAGCAGCTACAGGGATGGGTATGGCTACACCTTC.

CDR3 DNA: TGTGCCATCAGAGCCGGGACTAGCGGCTACGAGCAGTACTTC. This codes for CAIRAGTSGYEQYF. The rearrangement uses TRBV10-3 and TRBJ2-7; 11 bases agree with TRBD2. Germline lookup yields CDR1 ENHRY and CDR2 SYGVKD. The V gene end was trimmed by 6 bases and the J gene end by 3 bases; junction bases not matched to a gene: 4. There are 14 residues in the CDR3.

The chain recombines TRBV7-6 with TRBJ2-7; TRBD1 matches 9 bases. The length of the CDR3 is 14 residues. CDR1 is SGHVS and CDR2 is FNYEAQ in the germline V gene. The trim removed 3 bases at V and 3 bases at J, leaving 3 bases unmatched. The CDR3 reads CASSFGTGIYEQYF. CDR3 DNA sequence: TGTGCCAGCAGCTTTGGGACAGGGATCTACGAGCAGTACTTC.

This clonotype was counted ten times or more. The chain recombines TRBV11-1 with TRBJ1-2, with 7 bases that match TRBD1. The CDR3 contains 14 residues. Germline CDR1 is SGHAT and CDR2 is FQDESV (reference sequence). The V segment lost 5 bases and the J segment 4 bases; nucleotides outside the gene matches: 7. DNA for the CDR3: TGTGCCAGCAGCCCACGACAGGGTGCCTATGGCTACACCTTC. Encoded protein: CASSPRQGAYGYTF.

In this sample, this clonotype turned up a few times. The rearrangement uses TRBV28 and TRBJ2-1; 10 bases are a match to TRBD2. J was trimmed by 0 bases and V by 1 base; bases with no gene match: 9. The germline CDR1 and CDR2 sequences are MDHEN and SYDVKM. The length of the CDR3 is 19 residues. The CDR3 region is CASSLLGRLAGSSYNEQFF. The CDR3, as DNA: TGTGCCAGCAGTTTATTAGGTAGACTAGCGGGTAGCTCCTACAATGAGCAGTTCTTC.

This clonotype was detected a few times. J is TRBJ2-1 and V is TRBV27, with D perhaps TRBD2 (5 bases). With 6 bases removed from V and 0 bases from J, the gap between germline ends came to 12 bases. This CDR3 comprises 15 residues. Germline lookup yields CDR1 MNHEY and CDR2 SMNVEV (reference sequence). CDR3 region: CASRGLFPSYNEQFF. In nucleotides, the CDR3 is TGTGCCAGCAGAGGACTTTTTCCCTCCTACAATGAGCAGTTCTTC.

This clonotype came up a few times. V and J are TRBV5-5 and TRBJ2-4, with D unresolved. The CDR3 has 17 amino acids. V shed 0 bases and J shed 0 bases, with 13 bases lying between them. CDR1 is SGHKS and CDR2 is YYEKEE in the germline V gene (reference sequence). The CDR3 region is CASSLATSLLAKNIQYF. CDR3 nucleotides: TGTGCCAGCAGCTTGGCCACGAGCCTCTTAGCCAAAAACATTCAGTACTTC.

The gene calls are TRBV10-3 and TRBJ2-3, with D uncertain. Trimming took off 5 bases at V and 0 bases at J, with 9 bases between the two ends. Germline V lookup: CDR1 ENHRY, CDR2 SYGVKD. CDR3 length: 14 residues. The CDR3 sequence: CAISTDLSTDTQYF. Here the CDR3 DNA reads TGTGCCATCAGTACGGACCTTAGCACAGATACGCAGTATTTT.